The 2 T cell receptor beta chains below come from one sample, sequenced in a study of T cells in Graves' hyperthyroidism and ophthalmopathy. Researchers amplified the TCR beta CDR3 regions from RNA transcripts. RT-PCR in the first round (using the HTBI primer set) targeted the TCR CDR3. TCRdb analysed the multiplex PCR reads with MiXCR anew, one entry per CDR3 protein. Seen here are about 59,000 distinct CDR3 sequences, 53% observed once, and the top ten hold approximately 3.4%. The specimen was blood. Receptors originate from a woman aged 60-70 years with Graves' ophthalmopathy.

Ten or more counts support this clonotype. This chain joins TRBV12-3 or TRBV12-4 and TRBJ1-2; no clear D gene. Trimming shortened V by 6 bases and J by 1 base, and 6 bases separated the two germline ends. This CDR3 comprises 12 residues. The CDR3 spells CASRAFNYGYTF. Written as DNA, the CDR3 is TGTGCCAGCAGAGCGTTTAACTATGGCTACACCTTC.

The chain has TRBV7-4 and TRBJ1-1, with D tentatively TRBD1 (5 bases). V lost 4 bases to trimming and J lost 1 base, with 13 bases between them. Germline V gene data show CDR1 as SGHVT and CDR2 as SQSDAQ. CDR3 length: 15 residues. The CDR3: CASSSPPGQNTEAFF. The DNA of the CDR3 is TGTGCCAGCAGCTCGCCCCCGGGGCAGAACACTGAAGCTTTCTTT.